What follows are 11 T cell receptor beta chains derived from one specimen sequenced in a study of T cells in Graves' hyperthyroidism and ophthalmopathy. Researchers took RNA transcripts and amplified the TCR beta CDR3 regions from them. The study used the HTBI primer set for a first-round RT-PCR of the TCR CDR3. TCRdb called the multiplex PCR reads again in MiXCR, with one record for every CDR3 protein. The sample includes 140,000 or so distinct CDR3 sequences, roughly a fifth seen only once; the top ten take about 67%. Specimen: blood. The receptors derive from a woman in her fifties or sixties with Graves' hyperthyroidism that later progressed to Graves' ophthalmopathy.

This clonotype was counted at least ten times. The chain uses TRBV6-1 and TRBJ2-2, with D tentatively TRBD1 or TRBD2 (5 bases each). CDR3 length equals 16 residues. Trimming removed 5 bases at V and 5 bases at J, with 18 bases between. The germline CDR1 and CDR2 sequences are MNHNS and SASEGT. CDR3 in amino acids: CASSYPPGKGTGELFF. The CDR3, as DNA: TGTGCCAGCAGTTACCCCCCGGGGAAGGGGACCGGGGAGCTGTTTTTT.

In its sample, this clonotype was seen many times. V gene TRBV11-2 combines with J gene TRBJ2-2, with 11 bases fitting TRBD2. After removal of 6 bases from V and 5 bases from J, the junction contained 5 bases not matched to a gene. Per germline, CDR1 SGHAT and CDR2 FQNNGV. The length of the CDR3 is 15 residues. CDR3 DNA sequence: TGTGCCAGCAGTACTAGCGGGAGTCATACCGGGGAGCTGTTTTTT. Amino acids: CASSTSGSHTGELFF.

This clonotype was seen at least ten times. The rearrangement joins TRBV5-8 to TRBJ2-7; D might be TRBD1 (8 bases). This CDR3 is built from 15 residues. Germline V gene lookup returns CDR1 SGHTS and CDR2 YDEGEE. V shed 3 bases and J shed 4 bases, with 17 bases lying between them. The chain's CDR3 is CASSWGGTGRYEQYF. The CDR3 coding sequence is TGTGCCAGCAGCTGGGGGGGGACAGGCCGTTACGAGCAGTACTTC.

The gene calls are TRBV29-1 and TRBJ1-1; 8 nucleotides match TRBD1. Germline values: CDR1 SQVTM, CDR2 ANQGSEA. J gave up 1 base and V 6 bases, and 7 bases lay outside the gene matches. This CDR3 has 14 residues. The CDR3 protein is CSVCDRGKNTEAFF. The CDR3 DNA reads as TGCAGCGTGTGTGACAGGGGCAAGAACACTGAAGCTTTCTTT. Together with reference TRBV29-1 and TRBJ1-1, the CDR3 gives the full variable domain: SAVISQKPSRDICQRGTSLTIQCQVDSQVTMMFWYRQQPGQSLTLIATANQGSEATYESGFVIDKFPISRPNLTFSTLTVSNMSPEDSSIYLCSVCDRGKNTEAFFGQGTRLTVV.

This clonotype has more than one count but fewer than ten. This may come from a read error, since a much larger clone is one base off. The chain links TRBV20-1 to TRBJ2-5, with D perhaps TRBD1 or TRBD2 (7 bases each). This CDR3 region has 12 residues. Germline loops: CDR1 DFQATT, CDR2 SNEGSKA (reference sequence). The CDR3 sequence is CSARAGGEIQYF. DNA for the CDR3: TGCAGTGCTAGGGCAGGGGGGGAGATCCAGTACTTC.

The rearrangement joins TRBV5-1 to TRBJ2-2, with TRBD2 as a possible D gene (5 bases). V lost 3 bases to trimming and J lost 2 bases, with 11 bases between them. The CDR3 is 15 residues long. The germline V gene has CDR1 SGHRS and CDR2 YFSETQ. The DNA of the CDR3 is TGCGCCAGCAGCTCCGGGGTAGCCAACACCGGGGAGCTGTTTTTT. Encoded protein: CASSSGVANTGELFF.

This clonotype was observed a few times. The CDR3 DNA sequence: TGTGCCAGCAGCTTGGCAGGGGGCGATGAAAAACTGTTTTTT. Translating gives CASSLAGGDEKLFF. J is TRBJ1-4 and V is TRBV5-5, with 8 positions matching TRBD1. This CDR3 is 14 amino acids long. Germline V CDR1 and CDR2: SGHKS, YYEKEE (reference sequence). Trimming at V came to 0 bases and at J to 6 bases, leaving 1 base not matched to a gene.

A note on this clonotype: A much larger clone lies one base from this, so it may be a read error. The chain recombines TRBV27 with TRBJ2-1; 9 nucleotides align to TRBD2. This CDR3 is built from 16 residues. Germline-derived CDR1 and CDR2 are MNHEY and SMNVEV (reference sequence). Here the CDR3 reads CASSLSSGRFRNEQLF. CDR3 nucleotides: TGTGCCAGCAGTTTATCCAGCGGGAGGTTCCGCAATGAGCAGCTCTTC.

This clonotype occurred once. The chain joins TRBV28 to TRBJ1-6; D gene unclear. The CDR3 loop spans 15 amino acids. CDR1 is MDHEN, CDR2 SYDVKM, per germline. The germline V and J ends were trimmed by 1 base and 6 bases, with 10 bases remaining between them. CDR3 in amino acids: CASSLFPGVNSPLHF. As DNA, the CDR3 is TGTGCCAGCAGTTTATTTCCGGGAGTTAATTCACCCCTCCACTTT.

The CDR3, as DNA: TGTGCCAGCAGCCAAGGATCGAGACCGGAAGAGACCCAGTACTTC. Translation gives CASSQGSRPEETQYF. The rearrangement joins TRBV3-1 to TRBJ2-5; D uncertain. This CDR3 has 15 residues. V lost 1 base, J lost 3 bases, and 12 bases lay in between. The germline CDR1 and CDR2 sequences are LGHDT and YNNKEL (reference sequence).

This clonotype was observed many times. The chain has TRBV18 and TRBJ2-3, with unresolved D. The ends were cut back, 4 bases at V and 5 bases at J, with 19 bases in the middle. The CDR3 length is 16 residues. CDR1 and CDR2 (germline): KGHSH, LQKENI. CDR3 residues: CASSRRQGRFGDTQYF. In nucleotides, the CDR3 is TGTGCCAGCTCACGACGTCAAGGCCGGTTCGGAGATACGCAGTATTTT.